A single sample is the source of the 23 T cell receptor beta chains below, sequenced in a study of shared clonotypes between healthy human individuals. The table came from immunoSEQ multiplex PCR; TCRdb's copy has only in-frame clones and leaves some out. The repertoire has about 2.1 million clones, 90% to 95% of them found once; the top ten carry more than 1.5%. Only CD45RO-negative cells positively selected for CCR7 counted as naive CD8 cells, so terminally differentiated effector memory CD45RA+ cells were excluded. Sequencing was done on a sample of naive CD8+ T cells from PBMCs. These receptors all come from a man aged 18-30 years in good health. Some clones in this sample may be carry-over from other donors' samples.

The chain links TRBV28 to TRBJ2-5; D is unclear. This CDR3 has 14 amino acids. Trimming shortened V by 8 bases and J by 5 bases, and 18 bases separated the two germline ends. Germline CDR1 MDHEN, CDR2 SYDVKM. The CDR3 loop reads CASAFPRLGETQYF. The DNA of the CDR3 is TGTGCCAGCGCCTTCCCCCGCCTCGGGGAGACCCAGTACTTC.

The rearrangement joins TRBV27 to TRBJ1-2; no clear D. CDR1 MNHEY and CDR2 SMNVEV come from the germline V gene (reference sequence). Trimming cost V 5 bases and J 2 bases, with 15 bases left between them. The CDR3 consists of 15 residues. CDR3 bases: TGTGCCAGCAGTCCCTTCAGCCCCAGCAACTATGGCTACACCTTC. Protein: CASSPFSPSNYGYTF.

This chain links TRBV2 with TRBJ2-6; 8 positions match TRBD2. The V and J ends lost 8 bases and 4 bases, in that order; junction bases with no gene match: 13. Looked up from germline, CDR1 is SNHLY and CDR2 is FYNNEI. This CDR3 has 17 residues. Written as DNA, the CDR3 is TGTGCCAGCGACCGGGGGGGGCCCACTCTCGGGGCCAACGTCCTGACTTTC. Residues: CASDRGGPTLGANVLTF.

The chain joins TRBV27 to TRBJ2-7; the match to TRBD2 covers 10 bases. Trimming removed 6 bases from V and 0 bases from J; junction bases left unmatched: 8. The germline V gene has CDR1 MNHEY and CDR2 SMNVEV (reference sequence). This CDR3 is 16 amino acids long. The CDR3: CASRISGRHSSYEQYF. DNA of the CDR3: TGTGCCAGCAGAATTAGCGGGAGGCATAGCTCCTACGAGCAGTACTTC.

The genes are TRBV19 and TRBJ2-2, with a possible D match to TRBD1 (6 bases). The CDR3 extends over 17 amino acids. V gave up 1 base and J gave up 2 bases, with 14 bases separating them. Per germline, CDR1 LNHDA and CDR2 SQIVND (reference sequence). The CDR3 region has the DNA TGTGCCAGTAGTATAGTTCTCGGGACACGTAACACCGGGGAGCTGTTTTTT. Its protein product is CASSIVLGTRNTGELFF.

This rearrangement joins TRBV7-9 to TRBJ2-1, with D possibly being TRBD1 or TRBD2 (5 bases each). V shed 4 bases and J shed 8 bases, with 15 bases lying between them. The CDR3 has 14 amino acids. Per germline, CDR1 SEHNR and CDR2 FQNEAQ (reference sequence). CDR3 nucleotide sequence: TGTGCCAGCAGCTCCAGGGACCTGACAGATGAGCAGTTCTTC. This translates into CASSSRDLTDEQFF.

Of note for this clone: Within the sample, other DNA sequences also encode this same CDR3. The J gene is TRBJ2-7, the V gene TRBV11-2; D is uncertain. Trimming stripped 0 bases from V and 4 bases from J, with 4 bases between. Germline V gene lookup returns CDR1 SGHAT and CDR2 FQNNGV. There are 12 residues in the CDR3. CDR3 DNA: TGTGCCAGCAGCTTAGATCGGTACGAGCAGTACTTC. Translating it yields CASSLDRYEQYF. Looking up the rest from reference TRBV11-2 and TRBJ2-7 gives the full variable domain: EAGVAQSPRYKIIEKRQSVAFWCNPISGHATLYWYQQILGQGPKLLIQFQNNGVVDDSQLPKDRFSAERLKGVDSTLKIQPAKLEDSAVYLCASSLDRYEQYFGPGTRLTVT.

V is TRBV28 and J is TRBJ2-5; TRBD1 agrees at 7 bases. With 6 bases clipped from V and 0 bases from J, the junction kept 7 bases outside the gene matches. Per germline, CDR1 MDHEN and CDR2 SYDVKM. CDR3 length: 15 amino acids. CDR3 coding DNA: TGTGCCAGCAGGGCCGGGACAGCTTACCAAGAGACCCAGTACTTC. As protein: CASRAGTAYQETQYF.

The CDR3 DNA sequence: TGTGCCAGCAGACTCCGGGAGACCTACGAGCAGTACTTC. Its protein is CASRLRETYEQYF. This chain links TRBV27 with TRBJ2-7; D is perhaps TRBD2 (6 bases). Trimming took 6 bases from V and 2 from J, leaving 11 bases between them. The CDR3 length is 13 residues. Germline CDR1 MNHEY, CDR2 SMNVEV (reference sequence).

Written as DNA, the CDR3 is TGTGCCAGCAGCGACAGGGAGGGACAGGAGACGACCTACGAGCAGTACTTC. This gives the protein CASSDREGQETTYEQYF. The V call is TRBV7-9, the J call TRBJ2-7, with D maybe TRBD1 (8 bases). The CDR3 length is 17 residues. The germline V gene encodes CDR1 SEHNR and CDR2 FQNEAQ (reference sequence). V was trimmed by 5 bases and J by 2 bases, leaving 22 bases between them.

The CDR3 sequence: CASSRLGGTVETQYF. The CDR3 DNA reads as TGTGCCAGCAGCAGACTAGGGGGGACGGTGGAGACCCAGTACTTC. The rearrangement joins TRBV5-7 to TRBJ2-5, with D perhaps given as TRBD1 or TRBD2 (6 bases each). TRBV5-7 is an ORF, and what it does is uncertain. Trimming stripped 4 bases from V and 5 bases from J, with 18 bases between. The CDR3 is 15 amino acids.

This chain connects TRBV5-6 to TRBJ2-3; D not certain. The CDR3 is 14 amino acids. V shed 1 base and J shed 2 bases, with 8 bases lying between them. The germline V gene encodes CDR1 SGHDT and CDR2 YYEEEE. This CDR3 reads CASSLQDFTDTQYF. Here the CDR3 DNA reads TGTGCCAGCAGCTTGCAAGACTTCACAGATACGCAGTATTTT.

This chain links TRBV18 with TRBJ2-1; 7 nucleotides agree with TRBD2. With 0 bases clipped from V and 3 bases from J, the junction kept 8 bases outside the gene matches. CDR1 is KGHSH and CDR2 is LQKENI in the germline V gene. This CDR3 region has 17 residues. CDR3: CASSPPVSGGYYNEQFF. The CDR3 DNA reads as TGTGCCAGCTCACCACCTGTATCGGGAGGTTACTACAATGAGCAGTTCTTC.

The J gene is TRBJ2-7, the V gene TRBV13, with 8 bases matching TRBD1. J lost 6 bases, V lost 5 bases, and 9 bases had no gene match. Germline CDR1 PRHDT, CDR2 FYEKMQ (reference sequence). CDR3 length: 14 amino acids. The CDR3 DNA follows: TGTGCCAGCAGCCCTTACAGGGGGTCGAGCGAGCAGTACTTC. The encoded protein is CASSPYRGSSEQYF.

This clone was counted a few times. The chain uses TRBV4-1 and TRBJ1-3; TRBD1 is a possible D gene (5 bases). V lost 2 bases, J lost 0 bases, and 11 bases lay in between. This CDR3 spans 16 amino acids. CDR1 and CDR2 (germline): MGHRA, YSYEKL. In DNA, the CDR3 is TGCGCCAGCAGCCAAATGGGACTTATCTCTGGAAACACCATATATTTT. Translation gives CASSQMGLISGNTIYF.

The CDR3 reads CASAFWGTSYEQYF. DNA of the CDR3: TGTGCCAGCGCTTTTTGGGGAACTTCCTACGAGCAGTACTTC. The V call is TRBV7-9, the J call TRBJ2-7; D is unclear. The CDR3 runs 14 residues. Germline V gene lookup returns CDR1 SEHNR and CDR2 FQNEAQ (reference sequence). V dropped 8 bases and J dropped 1 base, with 15 bases sitting between them.

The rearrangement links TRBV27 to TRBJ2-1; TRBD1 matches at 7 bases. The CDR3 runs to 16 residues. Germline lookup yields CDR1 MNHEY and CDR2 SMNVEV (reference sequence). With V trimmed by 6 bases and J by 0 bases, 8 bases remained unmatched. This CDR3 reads CASSNSQGPSYNEQFF. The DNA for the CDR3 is TGTGCCAGCAGCAATTCACAGGGGCCCTCCTACAATGAGCAGTTCTTC.

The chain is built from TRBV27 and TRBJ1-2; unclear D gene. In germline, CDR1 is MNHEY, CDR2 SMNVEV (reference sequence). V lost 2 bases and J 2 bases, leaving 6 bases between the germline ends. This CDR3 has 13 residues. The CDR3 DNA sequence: TGTGCCAGCAGTTTACTAGAGAACTATGGCTACACCTTC. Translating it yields CASSLLENYGYTF.

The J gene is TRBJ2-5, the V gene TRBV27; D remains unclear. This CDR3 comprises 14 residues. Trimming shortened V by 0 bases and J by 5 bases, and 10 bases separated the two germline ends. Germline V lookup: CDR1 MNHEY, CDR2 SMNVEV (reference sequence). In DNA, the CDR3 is TGTGCCAGCAGTTTATCGAGAAGGTGGGAGACCCAGTACTTC. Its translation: CASSLSRRWETQYF.

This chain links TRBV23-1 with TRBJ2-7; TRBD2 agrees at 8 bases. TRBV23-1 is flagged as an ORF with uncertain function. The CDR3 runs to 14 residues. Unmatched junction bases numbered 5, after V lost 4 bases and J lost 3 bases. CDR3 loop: CASSPPGLVYEQYF. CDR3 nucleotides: TGCGCCAGCAGTCCTCCGGGACTAGTCTACGAGCAGTACTTC.

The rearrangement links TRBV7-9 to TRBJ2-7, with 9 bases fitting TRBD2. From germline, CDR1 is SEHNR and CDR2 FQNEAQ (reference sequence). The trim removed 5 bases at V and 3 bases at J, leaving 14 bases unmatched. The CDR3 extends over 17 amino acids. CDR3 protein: CASSPSTRLAGNYEQYF. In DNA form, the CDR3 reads TGTGCCAGCAGCCCCTCCACCCGCCTAGCGGGGAACTACGAGCAGTACTTC.

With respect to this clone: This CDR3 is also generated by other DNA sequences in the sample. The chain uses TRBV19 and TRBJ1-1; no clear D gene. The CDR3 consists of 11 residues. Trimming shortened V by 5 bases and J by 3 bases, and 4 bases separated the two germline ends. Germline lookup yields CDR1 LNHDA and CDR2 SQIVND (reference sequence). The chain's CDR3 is CASSSYTEAFF. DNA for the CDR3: TGTGCCAGTAGTTCCTACACTGAAGCTTTCTTT.

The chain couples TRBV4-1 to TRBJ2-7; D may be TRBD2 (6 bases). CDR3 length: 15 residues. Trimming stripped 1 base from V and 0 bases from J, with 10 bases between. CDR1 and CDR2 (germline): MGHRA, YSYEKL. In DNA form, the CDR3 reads TGCGCCAGCAGCCAAGCTGAAGCGGGCTCCTACGAGCAGTACTTC. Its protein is CASSQAEAGSYEQYF.